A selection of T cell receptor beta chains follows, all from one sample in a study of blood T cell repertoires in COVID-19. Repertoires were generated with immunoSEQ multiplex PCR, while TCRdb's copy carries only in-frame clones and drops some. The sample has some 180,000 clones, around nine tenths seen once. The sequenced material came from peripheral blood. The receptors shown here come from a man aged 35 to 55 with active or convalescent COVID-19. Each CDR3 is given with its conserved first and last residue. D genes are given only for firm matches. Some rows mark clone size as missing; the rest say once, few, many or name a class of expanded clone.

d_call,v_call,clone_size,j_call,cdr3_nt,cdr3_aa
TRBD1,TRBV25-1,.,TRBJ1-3,TGTGCCAGCAGTGGAGACTGGGACAGGCATTTT,CASSGDWDRHF
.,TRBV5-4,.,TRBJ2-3,TGTGCCAGCAGCTTGGTTGCGGATACGCAGTATTTT,CASSLVADTQYF
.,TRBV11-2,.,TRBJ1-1,TGTGCCAGCTCGGGAGGCGAGTGGAACACTGAAGCTTTCTTT,CASSGGEWNTEAFF
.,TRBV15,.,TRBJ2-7,TGTGCCACCAGCAGAGCCGGGGAATCCTACGAGCAGTACTTC,CATSRAGESYEQYF
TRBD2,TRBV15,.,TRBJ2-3,TGTGCCACCAGCAGAGATAGGAGCGGGGGGTATGAAGATACGCAGTATTTT,CATSRDRSGGYEDTQYF
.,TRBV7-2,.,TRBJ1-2,TGTGCCAGCAGCCAGGACAGAGCTAACTATGGCTACACCTTC,CASSQDRANYGYTF
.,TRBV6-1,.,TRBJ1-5,TGTGCCAGCAGTGACACATTTGATCAGCCCCAGCATTTT,CASSDTFDQPQHF
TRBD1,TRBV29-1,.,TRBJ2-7,TGCAGCGTTGGGACAGGGGGCTTAGGCGAGCAGTACTTC,CSVGTGGLGEQYF
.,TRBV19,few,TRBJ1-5,TGTGCCAGTAGTATATCTCAGGATAGCAATCAGCCCCAGCATTTT,CASSISQDSNQPQHF
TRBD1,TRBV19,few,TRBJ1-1,TGTGCCAGCACAGGGGGAGGGACTGAAGCTTTCTTT,CASTGGGTEAFF
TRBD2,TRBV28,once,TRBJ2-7,TGTGCCAGCAGTTGGTCATGGCTAGCGGGAGGTTACGAGCAGTACTTC,CASSWSWLAGGYEQYF
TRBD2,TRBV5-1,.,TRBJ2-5,TGCGCCAGCAGCTTGGCGGCTAGCGGGGGTCAAGAGACCCAGTACTTC,CASSLAASGGQETQYF
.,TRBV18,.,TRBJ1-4,TGTGCCAGCTCACCACGACAGGAGAATGAAAAACTGTTTTTT,CASSPRQENEKLFF
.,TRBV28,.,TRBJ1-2,TGTGCCAGCCTAGATAGCAACTATGGCTACACCTTC,CASLDSNYGYTF
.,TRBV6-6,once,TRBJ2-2,TGTGCCAGCAACCAGGAGGCCGGGGAGCTGTTTTTT,CASNQEAGELFF
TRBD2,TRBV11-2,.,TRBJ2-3,TGTGCCAGCGGGCCTAGCGGAAGAAGCACAGATACGCAGTATTTT,CASGPSGRSTDTQYF
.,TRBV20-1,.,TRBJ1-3,TGCAGCGTGAGCTCTGGAAACACCATATATTTT,CSVSSGNTIYF
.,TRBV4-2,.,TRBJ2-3,TGTGCCAGCAGCCAAGAGTCGGTAGCCACCACAGATACGCAGTATTTT,CASSQESVATTDTQYF
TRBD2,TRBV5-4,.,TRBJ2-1,TGTGCCAGCAGCTTACGTAGCGGGAGGGCCGATGAGCAGTTCTTC,CASSLRSGRADEQFF
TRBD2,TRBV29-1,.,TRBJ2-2,TGCAGCGTTGAGGGTGCGGGAGGCGGGGAGCTGTTTTTT,CSVEGAGGGELFF
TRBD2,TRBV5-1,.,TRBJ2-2,TGCGCCAGCAGATCAGAGGGACTAGCGGGAGGCGCGAACACCGGGGAGCTGTTTTTT,CASRSEGLAGGANTGELFF
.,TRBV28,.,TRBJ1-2,TGTGCCAGCAGCCCGTCGACAGTCTATGGCTACACCTTC,CASSPSTVYGYTF
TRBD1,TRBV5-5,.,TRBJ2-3,TGTGCCAGCAGCTTGGGTTGGACAGGGACAGATACGCAGTATTTT,CASSLGWTGTDTQYF
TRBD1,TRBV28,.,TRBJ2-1,TGTGCCAGCAGAGAGACAGGGGGCGATGAGCAGTTCTTC,CASRETGGDEQFF
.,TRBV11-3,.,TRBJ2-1,TGTGCCAGCAGCTTTGTATTTCGTAATGAGCAGTTCTTC,CASSFVFRNEQFF
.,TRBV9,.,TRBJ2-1,TGTGCCAGCAGCGTAGTCTTCGGGGGCTACAATGAGCAGTTCTTC,CASSVVFGGYNEQFF
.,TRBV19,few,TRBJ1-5,TGTGCCAGTAGTATTCCAGCCGGACAGACCTATAGCAATCAGCCCCAGCATTTT,CASSIPAGQTYSNQPQHF
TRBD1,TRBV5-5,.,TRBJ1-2,TGTGCCAGCAGCTTGGGCTTAGGGGGCCAGGGGGCGAGCTATGGCTACACCTTC,CASSLGLGGQGASYGYTF
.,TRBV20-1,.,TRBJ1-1,TGCAGTGCTAGTAATCAGGGGTTGAACACTGAAGCTTTCTTT,CSASNQGLNTEAFF
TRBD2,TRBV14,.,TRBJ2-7,TGTGCCAGCAGCCAAGATCATTGGGCTAGCGGGAGGCCCATCTACGAGCAGTACTTC,CASSQDHWASGRPIYEQYF
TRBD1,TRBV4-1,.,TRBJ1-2,TGCGCCAGCAGCCAGCCGGGACAGGCGGTGTATAGCTACACCTTC,CASSQPGQAVYSYTF
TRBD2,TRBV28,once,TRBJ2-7,TGTGCCAGCAGTTTATCTAGCGGGAAGTACGAGCAGTACTTC,CASSLSSGKYEQYF
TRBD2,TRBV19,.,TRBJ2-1,TGTGCCAGTAGTATTGGAGCGGGGGGGCACTTTGAGCAGTTCTTC,CASSIGAGGHFEQFF
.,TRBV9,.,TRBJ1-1,TGTGCCAGCAGCATACAGGCTACCAACACTGAAGCTTTCTTT,CASSIQATNTEAFF
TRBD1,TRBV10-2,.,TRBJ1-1,TGCGCCAGCAGTCGAAGGCAGGGGGCTCTGAACACTGAAGCTTTCTTT,CASSRRQGALNTEAFF
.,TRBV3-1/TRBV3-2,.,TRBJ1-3,TGTGCCAGCAGCCCCGGCGGGGGGACTGGAAACACCATATATTTT,CASSPGGGTGNTIYF
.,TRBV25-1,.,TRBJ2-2,TGTGCCAGCAGTGAATGGGGGGCCGGGGAGCTGTTTTTT,CASSEWGAGELFF
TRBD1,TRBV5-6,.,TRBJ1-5,TGTGCCAGCAGCTTTTGGGGGACAGGGTATCAGCCCCAGCATTTT,CASSFWGTGYQPQHF
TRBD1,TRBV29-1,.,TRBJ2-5,TGCAGCGTCGCACAGGGGATGGAGACCCAGTACTTC,CSVAQGMETQYF
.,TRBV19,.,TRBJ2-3,TGTGCCAGTAGTTCGACAGAATTAGATAGCACAGATACGCAGTATTTT,CASSSTELDSTDTQYF
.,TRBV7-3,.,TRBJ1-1,TGTGCCAGCCGCCGGGGGAGCGCCATGAACACTGAAGCTTTCTTT,CASRRGSAMNTEAFF
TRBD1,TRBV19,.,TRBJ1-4,TGTGCCAGTAGTGCCCCTTCCGGGACAGGGCGCAGTAATGAAAAACTGTTTTTT,CASSAPSGTGRSNEKLFF
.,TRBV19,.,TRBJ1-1,TGTGCCAGTAGTAAAGGGGTGACTGAAGCTTTCTTT,CASSKGVTEAFF
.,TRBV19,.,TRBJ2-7,TGTGCCAGTAGTATAGGCGGATCGGGATCCTACGAGCAGTACTTC,CASSIGGSGSYEQYF
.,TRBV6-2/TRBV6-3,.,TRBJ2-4,TGTGCCAGCAGCCCCGGTCGTGCCAAAAACATTCAGTACTTC,CASSPGRAKNIQYF
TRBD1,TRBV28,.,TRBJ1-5,TGTGCCAGCAGGGGGACAGGGGCAAACCAGCCCCAGCATTTT,CASRGTGANQPQHF
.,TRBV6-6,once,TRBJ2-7,TGTGCCAGCAGTTATAGCCAGAACTACGAGCAGTACTTC,CASSYSQNYEQYF
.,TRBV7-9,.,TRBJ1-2,TGTGCCAGCAGCTTACCGCAGGATAACCCCGTTGGCTACACCTTC,CASSLPQDNPVGYTF
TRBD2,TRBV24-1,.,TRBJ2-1,TGTGCCACCAGTGGAGGACTAGCGGGAGGGGGGGCTTACAATGAGCAGTTCTTC,CATSGGLAGGGAYNEQFF
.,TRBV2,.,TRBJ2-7,TGTGCCAGCAGCGGCGTCGCTAGAAAACTCGAGCAGTACTTC,CASSGVARKLEQYF
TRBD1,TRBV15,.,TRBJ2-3,TGTGCCACCAGCAGACAGACAGGGGGTCTCGCAGATACGCAGTATTTT,CATSRQTGGLADTQYF
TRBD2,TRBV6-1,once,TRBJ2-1,TGTGCCAGCAGTGAGCAAACACCTGGCCTAGCGGGAGAGCAGTTCTTC,CASSEQTPGLAGEQFF
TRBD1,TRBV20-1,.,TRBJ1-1,TGCAGTGCTAGTGGGACAGGGAACACTGAAGCTTTCTTT,CSASGTGNTEAFF
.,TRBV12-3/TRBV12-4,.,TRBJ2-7,TGTGCCAGCAGGTCCAGGGGGGAGTACGAGCAGTACTTC,CASRSRGEYEQYF
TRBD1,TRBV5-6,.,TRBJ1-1,TGTGCCAGCAGCTTGGCCGGACAGGGGGACACTGAAGCTTTCTTT,CASSLAGQGDTEAFF
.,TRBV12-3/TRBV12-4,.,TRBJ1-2,TGTGCCAGCAGTTTGGGAGGGGCGGCTGGCTACACCTTC,CASSLGGAAGYTF
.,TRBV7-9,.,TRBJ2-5,TGTGCCAGCATCATAGCCGGGTTTCAAGAGACCCAGTACTTC,CASIIAGFQETQYF
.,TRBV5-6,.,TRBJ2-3,TGTGCCAGCACCCTCGCCAGCGACACAGATACGCAGTATTTT,CASTLASDTDTQYF
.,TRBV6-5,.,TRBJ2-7,TGTGCCAGCAGTTACGCGAGGGAGCAGTACTTC,CASSYAREQYF
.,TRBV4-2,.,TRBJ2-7,TGTGCCAGCAGCCAAGAGCGAGTTTTAAACTACGAGCAGTACTTC,CASSQERVLNYEQYF